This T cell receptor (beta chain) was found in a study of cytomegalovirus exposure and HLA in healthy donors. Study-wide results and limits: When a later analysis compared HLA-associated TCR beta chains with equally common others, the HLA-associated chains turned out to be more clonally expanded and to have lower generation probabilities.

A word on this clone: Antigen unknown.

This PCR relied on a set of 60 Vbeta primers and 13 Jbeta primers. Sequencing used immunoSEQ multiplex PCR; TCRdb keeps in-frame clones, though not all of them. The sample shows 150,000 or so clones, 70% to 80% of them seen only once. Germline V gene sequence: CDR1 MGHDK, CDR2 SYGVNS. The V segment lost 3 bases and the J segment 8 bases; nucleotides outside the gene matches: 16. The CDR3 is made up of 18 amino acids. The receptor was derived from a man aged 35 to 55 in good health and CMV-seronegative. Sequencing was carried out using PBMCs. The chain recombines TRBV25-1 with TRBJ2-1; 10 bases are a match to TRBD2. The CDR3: CASSDDPKLAGDSDEQFF. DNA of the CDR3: TGTGCCAGCAGTGACGACCCGAAGCTAGCGGGAGACTCGGATGAGCAGTTCTTC.